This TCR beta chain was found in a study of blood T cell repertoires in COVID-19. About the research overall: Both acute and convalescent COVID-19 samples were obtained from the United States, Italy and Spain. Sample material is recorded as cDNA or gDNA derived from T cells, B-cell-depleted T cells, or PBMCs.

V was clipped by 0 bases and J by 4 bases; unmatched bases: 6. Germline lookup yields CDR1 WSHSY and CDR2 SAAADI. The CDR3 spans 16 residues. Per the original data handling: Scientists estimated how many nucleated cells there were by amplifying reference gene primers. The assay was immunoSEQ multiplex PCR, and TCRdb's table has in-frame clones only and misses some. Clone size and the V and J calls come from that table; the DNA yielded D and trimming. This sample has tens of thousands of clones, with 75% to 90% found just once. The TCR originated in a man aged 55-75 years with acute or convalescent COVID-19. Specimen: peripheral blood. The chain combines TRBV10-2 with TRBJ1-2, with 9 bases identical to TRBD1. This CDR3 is CASSESGQGTSYGYTF. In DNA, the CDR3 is TGCGCCAGCAGTGAGTCTGGACAGGGGACCAGCTATGGCTACACCTTC.